This T cell receptor beta chain was observed in a study of pediatric ulcerative colitis. On the study more broadly: Disease was pancolitis in roughly 7 and left-sided in two, histology-confirmed.

Here immunoSEQ multiplex PCR was the method, and the copy in TCRdb shows in-frame clones only, minus some. The sample yields around 40,000 clones, 75% seen once. One to two pinch biopsies were taken from the rectum during colonoscopy. Trimming stripped 2 bases from V and 0 bases from J, with 3 bases between. In germline, CDR1 is SGHVS, CDR2 FQNEAQ. The CDR3 is made up of 13 amino acids. Sequences were obtained from gut tissue. This TCR was sampled from a boy aged 5-17 years with severe ulcerative colitis. The rearrangement joins TRBV7-8 to TRBJ2-3; D unresolved. CDR3 coding DNA: TGTGCCAGCAGCTTACTCAGCACAGATACGCAGTATTTT. It yields the protein CASSLLSTDTQYF.